This T cell receptor (beta chain) derives from a study of technical replicates of blood from a handful of donors. Repertoires were generated with immunoSEQ multiplex PCR, while TCRdb's copy carries only in-frame clones and drops some. The table shows roughly 70,000 clones, with approximately 93% occurring only once. Losses at the gene ends were 7 bases for V and 7 bases for J; bases not matched to a gene: 11. The CDR3 covers 15 residues. CDR1 is MDHEN, CDR2 SYDVKM, per germline. This TCR was recovered from a human donor in good health. Sequencing was done on a sample of T cells isolated from PBMCs. This chain connects TRBV28 to TRBJ1-4; 8 positions match TRBD1. This chain's CDR3 is CASTADRVRLEKLFF. The CDR3 nucleotides are TGTGCCAGCACCGCGGACAGGGTTCGCCTTGAAAAACTGTTTTTT.